Below are 2 T cell receptor beta chains sequenced from a single sample in a study of blood T cells in healthy people across ages. Alongside a J-beta primer mix, a sample-barcoded 5' primer served in a second PCR lasting about 7 to 12 cycles. TCRdb recomputed calls from the 5' RACE reads with MiXCR, one row per CDR3 protein. Here the sample spans roughly 800,000 distinct CDR3 sequences, under 40% being singletons. Material: blood. These receptors were taken from a man aged 18 to 29 in good health.

This clonotype was seen more than once but under ten times. The chain combines TRBV30 with TRBJ1-1, with 8 bases lining up with TRBD1. This CDR3 contains 13 residues. Germline V lookup: CDR1 GTSNPN, CDR2 SVGIG (reference sequence). The trim removed 3 bases at V and 4 bases at J, leaving 4 bases unmatched. This CDR3 reads CAWRRTGGTEAFF. In DNA form, the CDR3 reads TGTGCCTGGAGACGAACAGGGGGCACTGAAGCTTTCTTT. Supplemented by reference TRBV30 and TRBJ1-1, the full variable domain reads SQTIHQWPATLVQPVGSPLSLECTVEGTSNPNLYWYRQAAGRGLQLLFYSVGIGQISSEVPQNLSASRPQDRQFILSSKKLLLSDSGFYLCAWRRTGGTEAFFGQGTRLTVV.

This clonotype appeared many times. The chain couples TRBV9 to TRBJ2-7; D not resolved. Per germline, CDR1 SGDLS and CDR2 YYNGEE. The V gene lost 0 bases and the J gene lost 2 bases, with 9 bases spanning the gap. This CDR3 spans 14 amino acids. The CDR3, as DNA: TGTGCCAGCAGCGTAGATGTGGGGACCTACGAGCAGTACTTC. This encodes CASSVDVGTYEQYF.